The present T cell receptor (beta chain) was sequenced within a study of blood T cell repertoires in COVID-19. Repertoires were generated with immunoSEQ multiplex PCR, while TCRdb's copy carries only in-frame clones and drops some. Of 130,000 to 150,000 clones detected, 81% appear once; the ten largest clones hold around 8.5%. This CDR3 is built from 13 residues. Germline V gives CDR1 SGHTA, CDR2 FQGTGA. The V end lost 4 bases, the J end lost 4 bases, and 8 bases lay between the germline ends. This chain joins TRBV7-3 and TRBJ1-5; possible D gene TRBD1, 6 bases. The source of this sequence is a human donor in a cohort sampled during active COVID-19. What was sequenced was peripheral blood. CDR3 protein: CASSSDRNQPQHF. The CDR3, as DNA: TGTGCCAGCAGCTCGGACAGAAATCAGCCCCAGCATTTT.